A single sample is the source of the 19 T cell receptor beta chains below, sequenced in a study of blood T cell repertoires in COVID-19. Data came from immunoSEQ multiplex PCR; TCRdb stores just in-frame clones and leaves some out. This sample has approximately 37,000 clones; 85% occur once, and the top ten carry around 45%. The sequenced material came from peripheral blood. Receptors were obtained from a man aged 60 to 75 with active or convalescent COVID-19.

The count of this clone is one. The chain carries TRBV6-5 and TRBJ1-1; no clear D gene. CDR1 is MNHEY and CDR2 is SVGAGI in the germline V gene. The CDR3 consists of 15 residues. V was pared by 0 bases and J by 2 bases, with 10 bases between. CDR3 DNA sequence: TGTGCCAGCAGTTACTCGCAGTCTAGTAACACTGAAGCTTTCTTT. Its translation: CASSYSQSSNTEAFF.

The J gene is TRBJ1-1, the V gene TRBV21-1. TRBV21-1 is assigned pseudogene status. This CDR3 is built from 15 residues. The CDR3 sequence is CASSKGLAVNTEAFF. The CDR3 DNA reads as TGTGCCAGCAGCAAAGGGTTAGCGGTGAACACTGAAGCTTTCTTT.

The chain carries TRBV28 and TRBJ2-1; D is possibly TRBD1 (5 bases). The CDR3 covers 17 residues. The germline V and J ends were trimmed by 3 bases and 0 bases, with 15 bases remaining between them. Germline CDR1 is MDHEN and CDR2 is SYDVKM. The CDR3 loop reads CASSFWQGKFSYNEQFF. CDR3 coding DNA: TGTGCCAGCAGTTTCTGGCAGGGCAAATTCTCCTACAATGAGCAGTTCTTC. Drawing the rest from reference TRBV28 and TRBJ2-1, the complete variable domain is DVKVTQSSRYLVKRTGEKVFLECVQDMDHENMFWYRQDPGLGLRLIYFSYDVKMKEKGDIPEGYSVSREKKERFSLILESASTNQTSMYLCASSFWQGKFSYNEQFFGPGTRLTVL.

The chain combines TRBV3-1 (or the pseudogene TRBV3-2) with TRBJ2-5; D might be TRBD2 (6 bases). In germline, CDR1 is LGHDT, CDR2 YNNKEL (reference sequence). This CDR3 has 15 residues. With 0 bases removed from V and 4 bases from J, the gap between germline ends came to 12 bases. In DNA, the CDR3 is TGTGCCAGCAGCCAAGATCTAGCGAGCCTAGAGACCCAGTACTTC. Protein product: CASSQDLASLETQYF.

The chain joins TRBV5-1 to TRBJ2-7; D is perhaps TRBD1 (5 bases). The CDR3 consists of 13 residues. CDR1 is SGHRS and CDR2 is YFSETQ in the germline V gene. V gave up 1 base and J gave up 6 bases, with 11 bases separating them. DNA for the CDR3: TGCGCCAGCAGCTTGTTCAGGGATGGCGAGCAGTACGTC. It translates to CASSLFRDGEQYV.

Here the CDR3 DNA reads TGTGCCAGCACCCTAGCGGGGGCACCTACGCAGTATTTT. Its protein is CASTLAGAPTQYF. The chain links TRBV5-6 to TRBJ2-3, with 10 nucleotides matching TRBD2. The CDR3 totals 13 residues. Germline CDR1 reads SGHDT; CDR2 reads YYEEEE. V dropped 6 bases and J dropped 8; count of bases not matched to a gene: 6.

This clone was seen only once. The J gene is TRBJ1-1, the V gene TRBV7-9, with no clear D. The CDR3 contains 11 residues. Germline values: CDR1 SEHNR, CDR2 FQNEAQ (reference sequence). V was shortened by 10 bases and J by 1 base, with 7 bases between the two germline ends. CDR3 nucleotide sequence: TGTGCCACCGCTAGGAACACTGAAGCTTTCTTT. Translating gives CATARNTEAFF.

J is TRBJ1-1 and V is TRBV6-2 or TRBV6-3; D is unresolved. This CDR3 has 15 residues. Germline V gene sequence: CDR1 MNHEY, CDR2 SVGEGT. Trimming took 4 bases from V and 3 from J, leaving 15 bases between them. This chain's CDR3 is CASSFPAGRYTEAFF. DNA for the CDR3: TGTGCCAGCAGTTTCCCGGCAGGTCGGTACACTGAAGCTTTCTTT.

The chain uses TRBV7-2 and TRBJ1-2; tentatively, D is TRBD1 (5 bases). V lost 2 bases to trimming and J lost 0 bases, with 7 bases between them. CDR3 length: 14 residues. The germline V gene encodes CDR1 SGHTA and CDR2 FQGNSA. CDR3 nucleotide sequence: TGTGCCAGCAGCTTAATACAGGCTAACTATGGCTACACCTTC. Protein sequence: CASSLIQANYGYTF.

The sample holds a few counts of this clone. The V gene is TRBV28, the J gene TRBJ2-2; TRBD2 agrees at 13 bases. This CDR3 is built from 17 residues. The V gene's germline CDR1 is MDHEN and CDR2 SYDVKM. J gave up 6 bases and V 3 bases, and 7 bases lay outside the gene matches. The CDR3 spells CASSLWRLAGGPGELFF. CDR3 sequence (DNA): TGTGCCAGCAGTTTGTGGCGACTAGCGGGAGGCCCCGGGGAGCTGTTTTTT.

This chain joins TRBV19 and TRBJ2-2, with 9 bases fitting TRBD1. The CDR3 totals 16 residues. Germline assignment: CDR1 LNHDA and CDR2 SQIVND (reference sequence). V was clipped by 5 bases and J by 3 bases; unmatched bases: 7. This CDR3 is CASSFRQGGYTGELFF. The CDR3 region has the DNA TGTGCCAGTAGTTTCCGACAGGGGGGTTACACCGGGGAGCTGTTTTTT.

The CDR3 DNA follows: TGCGCCAGCAGCCTAGCTTCAGGGGGAGGCTACACCTTC. It yields the protein CASSLASGGGYTF. This rearrangement joins TRBV5-1 to TRBJ1-2; 7 bases are a match to TRBD1. With V trimmed by 4 bases and J by 8 bases, 8 bases remained unmatched. Germline V gene sequence: CDR1 SGHRS, CDR2 YFSETQ. The CDR3 covers 13 residues.

The rearrangement joins TRBV6-2 or TRBV6-3 to TRBJ1-2; 12 bases are a match to TRBD1. The germline V gene has CDR1 MNHEY and CDR2 SVGEGT. J was trimmed by 8 bases and V by 6 bases; bases with no gene match: 4. This CDR3 comprises 13 residues. Written as DNA, the CDR3 is TGTGCCAGCAGCCGTGGGACAGGGGGCGGCTACACCTTC. Translation: CASSRGTGGGYTF.

The V call is TRBV2, the J call TRBJ2-5, with D unclear. This CDR3 has 12 amino acids. The V end lost 6 bases, the J end lost 0 bases, and 5 bases lay between the germline ends. Germline CDR1 SNHLY, CDR2 FYNNEI. Here the CDR3 DNA reads TGTGCCAGCAGCCTAAACCAAGAGACCCAGTACTTC. Translated: CASSLNQETQYF.

V usage is TRBV28 and J usage is TRBJ2-5; D possibly corresponds to TRBD1 (7 bases). The CDR3 loop spans 15 amino acids. Germline V lookup: CDR1 MDHEN, CDR2 SYDVKM. The V end lost 1 base, the J end lost 2 bases, and 11 bases lay between the germline ends. The CDR3 protein is CASSLYQGGQETQYF. CDR3 coding DNA: TGTGCCAGCAGTTTATACCAGGGGGGACAAGAGACCCAGTACTTC.

This clone has a handful of counts. The chain employs TRBV6-2 or TRBV6-3 and TRBJ1-1, with D hard to call. Looked up from germline, CDR1 is MNHEY and CDR2 is SVGEGT. Trimming took off 3 bases at V and 6 bases at J, with 11 bases between the two ends. This CDR3 region has 13 residues. This CDR3 is CASSYRGLSEAFF. Here the CDR3 DNA reads TGTGCCAGCAGTTATCGGGGTCTGTCTGAAGCTTTCTTT.

V and J are TRBV19 and TRBJ2-3; 13 bases match TRBD2. Germline-derived CDR1 and CDR2 are LNHDA and SQIVND (reference sequence). V shed 6 bases and J 6 bases; nucleotides not matched to a gene: 3. The CDR3 covers 14 residues. The CDR3 DNA reads as TGTGCCAGTAGCGCGACTAGCGGGAGGGATACGCAGTATTTT. Protein sequence: CASSATSGRDTQYF.

CDR3 nucleotide sequence: TGTGCCATCAGTCAACGCGCCCCGCCCAATTCACCCCTCCACTTT. Its protein is CAISQRAPPNSPLHF. The V call is TRBV10-3, the J call TRBJ1-6; no firm D call. Per germline, CDR1 ENHRY and CDR2 SYGVKD. V lost 5 bases to trimming and J lost 7 bases, with 15 bases between them. The length of the CDR3 is 15 residues.

This chain connects TRBV7-2 to TRBJ1-5, with 8 bases matching TRBD1. The CDR3 loop spans 14 amino acids. V lost 4 bases and J lost 4; bases outside the gene matches: 3. The germline CDR1 and CDR2 sequences are SGHTA and FQGNSA. The CDR3 loop reads CASSSGQGNQPQHF. CDR3 sequence (DNA): TGTGCCAGCAGCTCCGGACAGGGAAATCAGCCCCAGCATTTT.